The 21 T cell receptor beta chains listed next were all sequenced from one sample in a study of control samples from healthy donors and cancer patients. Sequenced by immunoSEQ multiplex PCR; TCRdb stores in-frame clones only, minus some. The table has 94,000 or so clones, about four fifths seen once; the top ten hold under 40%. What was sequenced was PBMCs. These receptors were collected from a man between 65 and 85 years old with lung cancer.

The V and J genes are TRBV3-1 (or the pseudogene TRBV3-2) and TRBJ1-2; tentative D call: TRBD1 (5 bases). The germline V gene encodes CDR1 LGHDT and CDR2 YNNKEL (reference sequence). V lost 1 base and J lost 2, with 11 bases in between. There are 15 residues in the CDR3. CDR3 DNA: TGTGCCAGCAGCCAAGCATTGGGGGGGAACTATGGCTACACCTTC. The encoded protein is CASSQALGGNYGYTF.

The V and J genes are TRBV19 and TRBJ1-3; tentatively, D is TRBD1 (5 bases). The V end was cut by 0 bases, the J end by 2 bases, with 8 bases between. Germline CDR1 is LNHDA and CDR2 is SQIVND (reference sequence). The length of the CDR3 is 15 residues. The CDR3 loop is CASSIDKGAGNTIYF. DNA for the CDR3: TGTGCCAGTAGTATAGATAAAGGGGCTGGAAACACCATATATTTT.

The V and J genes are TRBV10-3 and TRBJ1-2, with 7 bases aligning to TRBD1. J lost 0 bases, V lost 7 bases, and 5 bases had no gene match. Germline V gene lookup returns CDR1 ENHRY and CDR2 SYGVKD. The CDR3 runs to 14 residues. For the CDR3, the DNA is TGTGCCATCACGGGACAGTCACCTAACTATGGCTACACCTTC. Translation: CAITGQSPNYGYTF.

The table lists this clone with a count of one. As DNA, the CDR3 is TGTGCCACCAGTGATGAGGGGGGGTATGGCTACACCTTC. Protein sequence: CATSDEGGYGYTF. The chain carries TRBV24-1 and TRBJ1-2, with a possible D match to TRBD1 (6 bases). Germline CDR1 is KGHDR and CDR2 is SFDVKD. The CDR3 is 13 residues long. The V gene lost 3 bases and the J gene lost 5 bases, with 9 bases spanning the gap.

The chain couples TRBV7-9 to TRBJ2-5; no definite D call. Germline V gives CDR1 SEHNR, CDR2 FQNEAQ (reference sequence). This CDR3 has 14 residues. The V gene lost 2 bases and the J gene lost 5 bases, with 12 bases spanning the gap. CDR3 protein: CASSLQESKETQYF. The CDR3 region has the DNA TGTGCCAGCAGCTTACAAGAGTCCAAGGAGACCCAGTACTTC. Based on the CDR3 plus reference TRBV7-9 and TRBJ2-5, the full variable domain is DTGVSQNPRHKITKRGQNVTFRCDPISEHNRLYWYRQTLGQGPEFLTYFQNEAQLEKSRLLSDRFSAERPKGSFSTLEIQRTEQGDSAMYLCASSLQESKETQYFGPGTRLLVL.

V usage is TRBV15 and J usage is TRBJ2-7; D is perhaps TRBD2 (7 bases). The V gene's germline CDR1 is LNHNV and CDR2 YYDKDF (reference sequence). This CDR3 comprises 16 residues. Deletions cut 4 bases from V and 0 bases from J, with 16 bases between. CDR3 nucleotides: TGTGCCACCAGCAAAGGGGGGGGAACTCTCTCCTACGAGCAGTACTTC. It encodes CATSKGGGTLSYEQYF.

The CDR3 region is CSVGQAIGTQYF. The CDR3 coding sequence is TGCAGCGTGGGACAGGCAATCGGGACCCAGTACTTC. The chain is built from TRBV29-1 and TRBJ2-5, with TRBD1 identical over 8 bases. The CDR3 sequence is 12 residues long. Looked up from germline, CDR1 is SQVTM and CDR2 is ANQGSEA. The V gene end was trimmed by 6 bases and the J gene end by 7 bases; junction bases not matched to a gene: 7.

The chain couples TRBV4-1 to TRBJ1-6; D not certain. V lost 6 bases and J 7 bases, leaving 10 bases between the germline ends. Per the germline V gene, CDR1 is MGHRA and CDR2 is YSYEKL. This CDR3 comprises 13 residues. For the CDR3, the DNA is TGCGCCAGCAGTATCCCGCCGAATTCACCCCTCCACTTT. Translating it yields CASSIPPNSPLHF.

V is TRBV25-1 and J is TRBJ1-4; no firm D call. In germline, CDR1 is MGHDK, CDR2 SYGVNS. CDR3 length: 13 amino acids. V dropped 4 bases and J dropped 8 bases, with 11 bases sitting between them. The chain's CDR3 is CASSVDIGEKLFF. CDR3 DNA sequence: TGTGCCAGCAGTGTCGACATCGGCGAAAAACTGTTTTTT. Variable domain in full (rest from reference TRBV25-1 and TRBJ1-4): EADIYQTPRYLVIGTGKKITLECSQTMGHDKMYWYQQDPGMELHLIHYSYGVNSTEKGDLSSESTVSRIRTEHFPLTLESARPSHTSQYLCASSVDIGEKLFFGSGTQLSVL.

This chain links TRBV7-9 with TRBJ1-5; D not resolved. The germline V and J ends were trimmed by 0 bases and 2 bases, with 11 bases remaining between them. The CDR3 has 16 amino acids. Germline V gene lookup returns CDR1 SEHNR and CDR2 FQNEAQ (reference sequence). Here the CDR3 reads CASSLALSRGNQPQHF. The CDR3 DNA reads TGTGCCAGCAGCTTAGCGCTGTCCCGGGGCAATCAGCCCCAGCATTTT.

CDR3 nucleotides: TGTGCCAGCACGTACGGAGGGGCCAACGTCCTGACTTTC. Protein: CASTYGGANVLTF. J is TRBJ2-6 and V is TRBV6-6; no clear D gene. CDR3 length: 13 amino acids. The V gene's germline CDR1 is MNHNY and CDR2 SVGAGI (reference sequence). The V gene lost 7 bases and the J gene lost 4 bases, with 8 bases spanning the gap.

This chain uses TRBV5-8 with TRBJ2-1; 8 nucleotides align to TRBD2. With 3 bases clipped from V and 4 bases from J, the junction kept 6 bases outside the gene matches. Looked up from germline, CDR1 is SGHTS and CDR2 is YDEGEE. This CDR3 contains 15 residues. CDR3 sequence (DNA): TGTGCCAGCAGCTCAACAGGGACTAGGTACAATGAGCAGTTCTTC. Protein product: CASSSTGTRYNEQFF.

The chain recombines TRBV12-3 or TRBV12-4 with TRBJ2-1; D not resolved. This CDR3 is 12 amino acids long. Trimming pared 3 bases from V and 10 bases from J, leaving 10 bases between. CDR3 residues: CASSFIGYEQFF. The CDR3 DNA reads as TGTGCCAGCAGTTTCATCGGTTACGAGCAGTTCTTC.

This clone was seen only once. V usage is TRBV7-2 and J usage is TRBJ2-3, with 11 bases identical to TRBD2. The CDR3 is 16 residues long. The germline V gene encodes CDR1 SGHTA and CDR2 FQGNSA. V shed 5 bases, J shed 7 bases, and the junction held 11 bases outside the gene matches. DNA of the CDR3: TGTGCCAGCAGCCCGCTAGCGGGGGGACTTCGGAATACGCAGTATTTT. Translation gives CASSPLAGGLRNTQYF.

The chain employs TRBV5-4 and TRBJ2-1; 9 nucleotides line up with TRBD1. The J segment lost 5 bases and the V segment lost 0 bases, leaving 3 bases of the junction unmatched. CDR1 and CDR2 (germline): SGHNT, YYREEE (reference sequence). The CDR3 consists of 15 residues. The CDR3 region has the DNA TGTGCCAGCAGCTTGGCCGGGACAGGGCACAATGAGCAGTTCTTC. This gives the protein CASSLAGTGHNEQFF.

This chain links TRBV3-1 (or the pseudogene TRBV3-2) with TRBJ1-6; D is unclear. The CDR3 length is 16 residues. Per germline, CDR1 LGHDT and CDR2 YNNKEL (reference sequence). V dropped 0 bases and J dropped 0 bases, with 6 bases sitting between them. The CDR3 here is CASSQEVFSYNSPLHF. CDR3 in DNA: TGTGCCAGCAGCCAAGAAGTTTTCTCCTATAATTCACCCCTCCACTTT.

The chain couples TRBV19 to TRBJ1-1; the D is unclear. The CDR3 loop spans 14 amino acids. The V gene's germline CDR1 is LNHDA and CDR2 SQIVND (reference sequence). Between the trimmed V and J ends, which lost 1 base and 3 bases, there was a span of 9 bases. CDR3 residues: CASSIGSDYTEAFF. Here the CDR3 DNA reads TGTGCCAGTAGTATAGGTTCGGACTACACTGAAGCTTTCTTT. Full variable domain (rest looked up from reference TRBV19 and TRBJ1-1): DGGITQSPKYLFRKEGQNVTLSCEQNLNHDAMYWYRQDPGQGLRLIYYSQIVNDFQKGDIAEGYSVSREKKESFPLTVTSAQKNPTAFYLCASSIGSDYTEAFFGQGTRLTVV.

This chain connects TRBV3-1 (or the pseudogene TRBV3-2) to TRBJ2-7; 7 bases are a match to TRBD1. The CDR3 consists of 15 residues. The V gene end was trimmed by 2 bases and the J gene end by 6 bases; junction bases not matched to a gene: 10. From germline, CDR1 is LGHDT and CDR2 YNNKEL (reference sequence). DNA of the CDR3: TGTGCCAGCAGCCAACCCGACAGGGTTTGCCTCGAGCAGTACTTC. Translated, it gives CASSQPDRVCLEQYF.

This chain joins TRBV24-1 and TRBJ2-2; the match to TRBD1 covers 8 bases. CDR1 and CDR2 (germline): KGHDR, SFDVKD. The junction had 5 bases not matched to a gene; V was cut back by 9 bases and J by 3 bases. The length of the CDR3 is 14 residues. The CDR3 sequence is CATQGQEYTGELFF. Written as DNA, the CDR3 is TGTGCCACCCAGGGACAGGAATACACCGGGGAGCTGTTTTTT.

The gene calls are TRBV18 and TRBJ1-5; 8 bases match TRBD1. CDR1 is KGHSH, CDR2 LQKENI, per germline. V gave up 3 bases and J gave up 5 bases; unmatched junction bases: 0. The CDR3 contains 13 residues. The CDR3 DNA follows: TGTGCCAGCTCACCGGACAGGGATCAGCCCCAGCATTTT. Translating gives CASSPDRDQPQHF. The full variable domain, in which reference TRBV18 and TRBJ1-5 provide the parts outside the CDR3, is NAGVMQNPRHLVRRRGQEARLRCSPMKGHSHVYWYRQLPEEGLKFMVYLQKENIIDESGMPKERFSAEFPKEGPSILRIQQVVRGDSAAYFCASSPDRDQPQHFGDGTRLSIL.

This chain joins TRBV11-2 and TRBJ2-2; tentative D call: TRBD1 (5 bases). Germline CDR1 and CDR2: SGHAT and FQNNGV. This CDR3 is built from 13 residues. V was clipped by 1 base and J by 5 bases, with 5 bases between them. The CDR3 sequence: CASSLAGTGELFF. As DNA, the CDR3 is TGTGCCAGCAGCTTAGCAGGGACCGGGGAGCTGTTTTTT.